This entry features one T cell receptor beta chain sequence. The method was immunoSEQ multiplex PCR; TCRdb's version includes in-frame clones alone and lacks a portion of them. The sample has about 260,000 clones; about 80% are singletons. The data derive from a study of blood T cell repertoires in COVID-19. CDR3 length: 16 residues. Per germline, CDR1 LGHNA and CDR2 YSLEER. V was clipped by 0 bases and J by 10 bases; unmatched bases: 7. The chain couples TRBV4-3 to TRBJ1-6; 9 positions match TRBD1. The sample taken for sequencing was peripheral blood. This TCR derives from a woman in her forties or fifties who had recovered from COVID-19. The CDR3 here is CASSQEWDRESSPLHF. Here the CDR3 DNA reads TGCGCCAGCAGCCAAGAGTGGGACAGGGAGTCCTCACCCCTCCACTTT.